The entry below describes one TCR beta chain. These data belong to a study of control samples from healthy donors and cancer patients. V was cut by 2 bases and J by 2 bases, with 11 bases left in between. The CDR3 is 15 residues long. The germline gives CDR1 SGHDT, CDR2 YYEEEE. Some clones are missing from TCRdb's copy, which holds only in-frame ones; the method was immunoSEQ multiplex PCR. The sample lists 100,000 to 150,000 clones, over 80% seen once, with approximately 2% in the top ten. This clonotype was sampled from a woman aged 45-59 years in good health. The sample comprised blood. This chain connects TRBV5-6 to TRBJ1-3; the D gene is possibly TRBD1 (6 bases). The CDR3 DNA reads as TGTGCCAGCAGCTTTGGAGAGGGGGCTGGAAACACCATATATTTT. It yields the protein CASSFGEGAGNTIYF.